The 17 T cell receptor beta chains in this list originate from one sample, sequenced in a study of blood T cell repertoires in COVID-19 (TCRdb year 2020). The method was the immunoSEQ multiplex PCR assay. TCRdb stores this immuneACCESS table with in-frame sequences only. Part of the clones is absent; in the studies checked, under half of the shortfall reflects unresolved V genes, and no reason is known for the rest. For this sample there are about 280,000 clones; roughly 80% appear just once. The ten biggest clones cover roughly 4.7% of the sample. The sample was PBMCs or T cells enriched from blood (not recorded which). The receptors originated from a man aged 35 to 55 who had been exposed to COVID-19.

CDR3 in amino acids: CASSPRTEITEAFF. The CDR3 coding sequence is TGTGCCAGCTCACCCCGAACAGAAATCACTGAAGCTTTCTTT. V and J are TRBV18 and TRBJ1-1; D is ambiguous. Between the trimmed V and J ends, which lost 3 bases and 4 bases, there was a span of 12 bases. The CDR3 runs 14 residues. Germline loops: CDR1 KGHSH, CDR2 LQKENI.

The chain carries TRBV7-9 and TRBJ1-4; TRBD1 matches at 10 bases. Germline-derived CDR1 and CDR2 are SEHNR and FQNEAQ (reference sequence). CDR3 size: 14 residues. Trimming took 5 bases from V and 7 from J; bases not matched to a gene: 4. CDR3: CASSVDRGSEKLFF. Here the CDR3 DNA reads TGTGCCAGCAGCGTGGACAGGGGGTCTGAAAAACTGTTTTTT.

This chain uses TRBV5-1 with TRBJ2-2; TRBD2 agrees at 7 bases. This CDR3 comprises 16 residues. From germline, CDR1 is SGHRS and CDR2 YFSETQ. J gave up 4 bases and V 1 base, and 7 bases lay outside the gene matches. The CDR3 reads CASSLRAGRGTGELFF. CDR3 in DNA: TGCGCCAGCAGCTTGAGGGCAGGGAGGGGCACCGGGGAGCTGTTTTTT.

The chain links TRBV11-3 to TRBJ2-7; no reliable D call. The CDR3 spans 14 residues. V was cut by 4 bases and J by 2 bases, with 12 bases left in between. CDR1 and CDR2 (germline): SGHNT, YENEEA. The CDR3 reads CASSSIGQPYEQYF. CDR3 nucleotides: TGTGCCAGCAGCTCAATTGGGCAGCCCTACGAGCAGTACTTC.

The V and J genes are TRBV5-5 and TRBJ2-1, with 7 bases aligning to TRBD2. CDR1 is SGHKS, CDR2 YYEKEE, per germline (reference sequence). CDR3 length: 14 residues. V was clipped by 0 bases and J by 9 bases; unmatched bases: 6. DNA of the CDR3: TGTGCCAGCAGCTTGGGGACTAGTCGGGGTGAGCAGTTCTTC. Protein: CASSLGTSRGEQFF.

The CDR3 DNA reads TGTGCCATCAGTGTTTTCATCGAACCCTCAGGGCAGAGCACCGGGGAGCTGTTTTTT. Amino acids: CAISVFIEPSGQSTGELFF. The chain recombines TRBV10-3 with TRBJ2-2, with D possibly being TRBD1 (5 bases). V lost 4 bases, J lost 4 bases, and 25 bases lay in between. Germline V gives CDR1 ENHRY, CDR2 SYGVKD. The CDR3 runs 19 residues.

Concerning this clone itself: The junction does not match germline at one end; this may be a read error. The chain recombines TRBV5-1 with TRBJ1-3, with a tentative D call TRBD1 (5 bases). Germline V gene sequence: CDR1 SGHRS, CDR2 YFSETQ. The CDR3 is 13 residues long. The CDR3 is CASSIGTGNTIYF. CDR3 nucleotide sequence: TGCGCCAGCAGCATAGGGACTGGTAACACCATATATTTT.

The chain couples TRBV7-8 to TRBJ1-4; D is possibly TRBD1 (5 bases). CDR1 is SGHVS and CDR2 is FQNEAQ in the germline V gene. This CDR3 comprises 15 residues. Trimming pared 5 bases from V and 7 bases from J, leaving 17 bases between. For the CDR3, the DNA is TGTGCCAGCAGCCTTGCGGGGGTTGGGACTGAAAAACTGTTTTTT. This translates into CASSLAGVGTEKLFF.

V gene TRBV7-9 combines with J gene TRBJ2-2; 12 nucleotides match TRBD2. The CDR3 is 14 amino acids. Looked up from germline, CDR1 is SEHNR and CDR2 is FQNEAQ (reference sequence). V shed 6 bases and J 7 bases; nucleotides not matched to a gene: 3. The CDR3 nucleotides are TGTGCCAGCAGTCTGACTAGCGGGGGCGGGGAGCTGTTTTTT. It yields the protein CASSLTSGGGELFF.

The gene calls are TRBV5-4 and TRBJ2-7; the match to TRBD2 covers 8 bases. CDR3 length: 14 residues. J gave up 6 bases and V 2 bases, and 7 bases lay outside the gene matches. CDR1 is SGHNT, CDR2 YYREEE, per germline (reference sequence). The CDR3: CASSFPGLGREQYF. In nucleotides, the CDR3 is TGTGCCAGCAGCTTCCCGGGACTAGGTCGCGAGCAGTACTTC. The full variable domain, completed using reference TRBV5-4 and TRBJ2-7, is ETGVTQSPTHLIKTRGQQVTLRCSSQSGHNTVSWYQQALGQGPQFIFQYYREEENGRGNFPPRFSGLQFPNYSSELNVNALELDDSALYLCASSFPGLGREQYFGPGTRLTVT.

This rearrangement joins TRBV18 to TRBJ1-2; tentative D call: TRBD1 (5 bases). CDR3 length: 16 amino acids. The germline CDR1 and CDR2 sequences are KGHSH and LQKENI. Trimming stripped 3 bases from V and 2 bases from J, with 16 bases between. This chain's CDR3 is CASSPWGTDWNYGYTF. CDR3 DNA sequence: TGTGCCAGCTCACCCTGGGGCACAGACTGGAACTATGGCTACACCTTC.

J is TRBJ1-5 and V is TRBV6-5; no clear D. CDR3 length: 13 amino acids. From germline, CDR1 is MNHEY and CDR2 SVGAGI. V gave up 6 bases and J gave up 2 bases, with 8 bases separating them. The CDR3 reads CASRPGGNQPQHF. The CDR3 bases are TGTGCCAGCAGACCAGGCGGCAATCAGCCCCAGCATTTT.

This clone was seen just once. The V gene is TRBV7-2, the J gene TRBJ1-2, with a possible D match to TRBD1 (5 bases). Per the germline V gene, CDR1 is SGHTA and CDR2 is FQGNSA. With 5 bases removed from V and 4 bases from J, the gap between germline ends came to 8 bases. The CDR3 is made up of 12 amino acids. For the CDR3, the DNA is TGTGCCAGCAGCCCCGACAGCTATGGCTACACCTTC. Translated: CASSPDSYGYTF.

This clone is a singleton in its sample. The V gene is TRBV5-8, the J gene TRBJ2-1; D is possibly TRBD1 (6 bases). V lost 4 bases to trimming and J lost 6 bases, with 17 bases between them. The CDR3 consists of 15 residues. CDR1 and CDR2 from the germline V gene are SGHTS and YDEGEE. CDR3 coding DNA: TGTGCCAGCAGCCAGGGAGACAGGTTTCGCAATGAGCAGTTCTTC. Its translation is CASSQGDRFRNEQFF.

This clone has a handful of counts. This sequence joins TRBV5-1 and TRBJ1-2; 10 bases match TRBD1. Per germline, CDR1 SGHRS and CDR2 YFSETQ. The CDR3 is 13 amino acids. The V segment lost 4 bases and the J segment 8 bases; nucleotides outside the gene matches: 5. The CDR3: CASSQGQGPGYTF. The CDR3 DNA sequence: TGCGCCAGCAGCCAGGGACAGGGGCCAGGCTACACCTTC. The full variable domain, its missing parts supplied by reference TRBV5-1 and TRBJ1-2, is KAGVTQTPRYLIKTRGQQVTLSCSPISGHRSVSWYQQTPGQGLQFLFEYFSETQRNKGNFPGRFSGRQFSNSRSEMNVSTLELGDSALYLCASSQGQGPGYTFGSGTRLTVV.

The chain uses TRBV4-1 and TRBJ1-1; D is possibly TRBD1 (6 bases). Germline V gives CDR1 MGHRA, CDR2 YSYEKL. The CDR3 length is 13 residues. V gave up 6 bases and J gave up 1 base, with 9 bases separating them. Written as DNA, the CDR3 is TGCGCCAGCAGAGGACAGAGGAACACTGAAGCTTTCTTT. Its protein product is CASRGQRNTEAFF.

This clone came up a few times. The chain uses TRBV2 and TRBJ2-5, with TRBD2 identical over 7 bases. The CDR3 contains 14 residues. Germline V CDR1 and CDR2: SNHLY, FYNNEI. V was pared by 5 bases and J by 5 bases, with 8 bases of the junction left unmatched. The CDR3 is CASSLGTTGETQYF. The CDR3 DNA follows: TGTGCCAGCAGTCTTGGGACTACGGGGGAGACCCAGTACTTC.